The 16 T cell receptor beta chains listed next were all sequenced from one sample in a study of blood T cell repertoires in COVID-19. Generated by immunoSEQ multiplex PCR, the TCRdb table keeps only in-frame clones and is missing some. The table has 150,000 to 200,000 clones, approximately 90% seen once. Sequencing used peripheral blood. These receptor sequences come from a woman older than 75 in a cohort sampled during active or convalescent COVID-19.

V is TRBV28 and J is TRBJ1-2; tentatively, D is TRBD1 (5 bases). Germline values: CDR1 MDHEN, CDR2 SYDVKM. This CDR3 region has 14 residues. V was clipped by 2 bases and J by 8 bases, with 15 bases between them. The CDR3: CASSLIADSEGYTF. Here the CDR3 DNA reads TGTGCCAGCAGTTTAATCGCCGACAGCGAAGGCTACACCTTC.

The chain couples TRBV30 to TRBJ1-1, with D possibly being TRBD1 (5 bases). Germline CDR1 GTSNPN, CDR2 SVGIG (reference sequence). V shed 3 bases and J shed 3 bases, with 11 bases lying between them. The CDR3 loop spans 13 amino acids. DNA of the CDR3: TGTGCCTGGAGCCCATCGGGGGACACTGAAGCTTTCTTT. Its translation: CAWSPSGDTEAFF. Looking up the rest from reference TRBV30 and TRBJ1-1 gives the full variable domain: SQTIHQWPATLVQPVGSPLSLECTVEGTSNPNLYWYRQAAGRGLQLLFYSVGIGQISSEVPQNLSASRPQDRQFILSSKKLLLSDSGFYLCAWSPSGDTEAFFGQGTRLTVV.

The chain carries TRBV7-9 and TRBJ2-3, with TRBD2 matching over 14 bases. The CDR3 loop spans 17 amino acids. V lost 1 base to trimming and J lost 4 bases; unmatched junction nucleotides: 4. Germline V gene data show CDR1 as SEHNR and CDR2 as FQNEAQ (reference sequence). This CDR3 is CASSLGGTSGSADTQYF. The CDR3 DNA reads as TGTGCCAGCAGCTTAGGGGGGACTAGCGGGAGTGCAGATACGCAGTATTTT.

The V and J genes are TRBV6-6 and TRBJ2-2, with 8 nucleotides matching TRBD1. This CDR3 contains 16 residues. The ends lost 2 bases at V and 6 bases at J; junction bases unmatched: 8. Germline V CDR1 and CDR2: MNHNY, SVGAGI (reference sequence). CDR3 sequence reads: CASSYTGQGMAGELFF. The CDR3 DNA follows: TGTGCCAGCAGTTACACTGGACAGGGTATGGCCGGGGAGCTGTTTTTT.

The chain carries TRBV5-1 and TRBJ2-3; TRBD2 matches 9 bases. Germline values: CDR1 SGHRS, CDR2 YFSETQ. V gave up 7 bases and J gave up 2 bases; unmatched junction bases: 5. The CDR3 is 14 amino acids. DNA for the CDR3: TGCGCCAGCCATAGCGGGGGCGACACAGATACGCAGTATTTT. It specifies CASHSGGDTDTQYF.

The genes are TRBV9 and TRBJ2-1; tentatively, D is TRBD2 (6 bases). Trimming cost V 0 bases and J 7 bases, with 20 bases left between them. Germline V lookup: CDR1 SGDLS, CDR2 YYNGEE. This CDR3 has 17 residues. The CDR3 nucleotides are TGTGCCAGCAGCGTAGCTCCCACCTTGGGGGGAGAGAATGAGCAGTTCTTC. As protein: CASSVAPTLGGENEQFF.

The chain carries TRBV5-1 and TRBJ1-6; TRBD1 agrees at 8 bases. This CDR3 is 18 amino acids long. Trimming took 4 bases from V and 7 from J; bases not matched to a gene: 16. Germline V CDR1 and CDR2: SGHRS, YFSETQ. CDR3 in amino acids: CASSQQSRGTGANSPLHF. The CDR3 DNA reads TGCGCCAGCAGCCAACAATCACGCGGGACAGGAGCAAATTCACCCCTCCACTTT.

V and J are TRBV6-2 or TRBV6-3 and TRBJ2-1; 8 nucleotides align to TRBD2. Germline loops: CDR1 MNHEY, CDR2 SVGEGT. After removal of 3 bases from V and 2 bases from J, the junction contained 3 bases not matched to a gene. The CDR3 loop spans 15 amino acids. CDR3 sequence reads: CASSYTRGAYNEQFF. CDR3 nucleotides: TGTGCCAGCAGTTATACGCGGGGGGCCTACAATGAGCAGTTCTTC.

The CDR3, as DNA: TGTGCCAGCAGTGGCCACGTAGCGGGGGGCGTGAATACGCAGTATTTT. It yields the protein CASSGHVAGGVNTQYF. V is TRBV6-2 or TRBV6-3 and J is TRBJ2-3; 10 nucleotides align to TRBD2. The CDR3 extends over 16 amino acids. Germline CDR1 MNHEY, CDR2 SVGEGT. V was clipped by 5 bases and J by 7 bases; unmatched bases: 12.

The V call is TRBV28, the J call TRBJ2-7; D unclear. CDR1 and CDR2 (germline): MDHEN, SYDVKM. V lost 3 bases and J lost 2, with 11 bases in between. This CDR3 comprises 14 residues. CDR3 in DNA: TGTGCCAGCAGTTTCGGTAACGGTCCCTACGAGCAGTACGTC. It encodes CASSFGNGPYEQYV.

The rearrangement joins TRBV7-8 to TRBJ2-2; the D gene is possibly TRBD2 (6 bases). V was cut by 11 bases and J by 1 base, with 14 bases left in between. The CDR3 totals 14 residues. Germline CDR1 and CDR2: SGHVS and FQNEAQ. CDR3 sequence: CAASGLQNTGELFF. Written as DNA, the CDR3 is TGTGCCGCGTCGGGACTCCAGAACACCGGGGAGCTGTTTTTT.

The chain links TRBV19 to TRBJ2-7, with a weak D call TRBD1 (7 bases). Germline assignment: CDR1 LNHDA and CDR2 SQIVND (reference sequence). The CDR3 has 13 amino acids. V was shortened by 5 bases and J by 3 bases, with 11 bases between the two germline ends. This CDR3 is CASSRRGVYEQYF. In DNA, the CDR3 is TGTGCCAGTAGTCGCAGGGGGGTCTACGAGCAGTACTTC.

The J gene is TRBJ1-2, the V gene TRBV29-1; D remains ambiguous. The CDR3 length is 11 residues. Trimming pared 7 bases from V and 1 base from J, leaving 7 bases between. Germline lookup yields CDR1 SQVTM and CDR2 ANQGSEA. The chain's CDR3 is CSAVVNYGYTF. CDR3 bases: TGCAGCGCCGTTGTTAACTATGGCTACACCTTC.

V usage is TRBV12-3 or TRBV12-4 and J usage is TRBJ2-7; 7 nucleotides align to TRBD1. CDR3 length: 13 amino acids. V dropped 0 bases and J dropped 6; count of bases not matched to a gene: 2. For the CDR3, the DNA is TGTGCCAGCAGTTTAGCCGCAGGGGGCGAGCAGTACGTC. This translates into CASSLAAGGEQYV.

The rearrangement joins TRBV11-2 to TRBJ1-2; maybe TRBD1 (6 bases). V lost 5 bases to trimming and J lost 2 bases, with 21 bases between them. Germline V gene data show CDR1 as SGHAT and CDR2 as FQNNGV. There are 17 residues in the CDR3. The CDR3 region is CASSHSGTTNFNYGYTF. The CDR3 coding sequence is TGTGCCAGCAGCCACTCCGGGACAACTAATTTCAACTATGGCTACACCTTC. Using reference TRBV11-2 and TRBJ1-2 for the parts outside the CDR3, the full variable domain is EAGVAQSPRYKIIEKRQSVAFWCNPISGHATLYWYQQILGQGPKLLIQFQNNGVVDDSQLPKDRFSAERLKGVDSTLKIQPAKLEDSAVYLCASSHSGTTNFNYGYTFGSGTRLTVV.

This clone was recorded only once. The chain is built from TRBV10-2 and TRBJ1-2; TRBD1 might be the D (5 bases). Germline V gene data show CDR1 as WSHSY and CDR2 as SAAADI. Trimming pared 2 bases from V and 8 bases from J, leaving 15 bases between. The CDR3 length is 14 residues. The CDR3 coding sequence is TGCGCCAGCAGTGAGGATCCGCAGGGAGGCGGCTACACCTTC. It translates to CASSEDPQGGGYTF.